This T cell receptor beta chain was profiled in a study of blood T cells in healthy people across ages. The overall study: Per two T cells, template switching captured roughly one barcoded beta molecule.

PCR was performed a second time for about 6 to 12 cycles using a sample-barcoded 5' primer and a J-beta primer mix. A template-switch adaptor with 12 random nucleotides tagged each cDNA molecule. CDR3-containing paired-end reads numbered at least 2.5 million in each sample. TCRdb redid the calling of the 5' RACE reads with MiXCR, one entry per CDR3 protein. The table records 1.5 million to 2 million distinct CDR3 sequences, approximately 39% of them present only once. Study results and caveats: Long-lived donors carried more naive CD4+ cells and greater diversity than aged donors.

This clonotype has more than one count but fewer than ten. Its antigen is as yet unknown. V gave up 1 base and J gave up 13 bases; unmatched junction bases: 12. This CDR3 has 15 amino acids. Germline loops: CDR1 SGHTA, CDR2 FQGNSA. The source of this sequence is a human donor in good health. V usage is TRBV7-2 and J usage is TRBJ2-4; 8 bases are a match to TRBD2. The sample taken for sequencing was blood. The CDR3 DNA reads as TGTGCCAGCAGCTTAGAGGGCGGGGGGAATAACAAGCAGTACTTC. Translating gives CASSLEGGGNNKQYF.